These 24 T cell receptor beta chains came from one sample sequenced in a study of T cell changes during pregnancy in multiple sclerosis. Assay: immunoSEQ multiplex PCR; the TCRdb copy retains only in-frame clones and omits some. The profile covers about 120,000 clones, with about 94% appearing a single time and approximately 5.8% taken by the ten largest. This sample comprised peripheral blood, obtained before pregnancy. Every receptor here comes from a female donor with multiple sclerosis, enrolled in a pregnancy study.

The V and J genes are TRBV5-4 and TRBJ1-1; 7 positions agree with TRBD1. This CDR3 contains 13 residues. CDR1 is SGHNT and CDR2 is YYREEE in the germline V gene (reference sequence). V shed 4 bases and J 8 bases; nucleotides not matched to a gene: 8. The CDR3 sequence is CASSGRAGGEAFF. CDR3 bases: TGTGCCAGCAGCGGAAGGGCAGGGGGGGAAGCTTTCTTT.

The genes are TRBV5-1 and TRBJ2-7; TRBD2 matches 14 bases. CDR1 is SGHRS and CDR2 is YFSETQ in the germline V gene. The CDR3 contains 23 residues. With 0 bases clipped from V and 1 base from J, the junction kept 21 bases outside the gene matches. CDR3 amino acids: CASSLGTSGRSGNPPPHSYEQYF. The CDR3 DNA sequence: TGCGCCAGCAGCTTGGGGACTAGCGGGAGGTCGGGGAATCCACCTCCTCATTCCTACGAGCAGTACTTC. Full variable domain (remainder filled in from reference TRBV5-1 and TRBJ2-7): KAGVTQTPRYLIKTRGQQVTLSCSPISGHRSVSWYQQTPGQGLQFLFEYFSETQRNKGNFPGRFSGRQFSNSRSEMNVSTLELGDSALYLCASSLGTSGRSGNPPPHSYEQYFGPGTRLTVT.

The V call is TRBV6-6, the J call TRBJ2-1, with D possibly TRBD1 on 5 matching bases. Germline CDR1 is MNHNY and CDR2 is SVGAGI (reference sequence). Trimming stripped 6 bases from V and 9 bases from J, with 12 bases between. This CDR3 is 12 amino acids long. This chain's CDR3 is CASSLTGAEQFF. CDR3 coding DNA: TGTGCCAGCAGCCTGACTGGGGCTGAGCAGTTCTTC.

This clone was picked up one time. In DNA, the CDR3 is TGTGCCACCTACAGAACCGCTAACTATGGCTACACCTTC. Translated: CATYRTANYGYTF. The V and J genes are TRBV2 and TRBJ1-2; D is ambiguous. Trimming removed 10 bases at V and 0 bases at J, with 12 bases between. This CDR3 has 13 amino acids. Germline loops: CDR1 SNHLY, CDR2 FYNNEI.

This chain uses TRBV10-3 with TRBJ2-7, with no clear D. The CDR3 runs 12 residues. V dropped 0 bases and J dropped 4 bases, with 4 bases sitting between them. Germline values: CDR1 ENHRY, CDR2 SYGVKD. CDR3 sequence: CAISESGYEQYF. The CDR3 DNA follows: TGTGCCATCAGTGAGTCCGGTTACGAGCAGTACTTC.

There are a few counts of this clone. This chain connects TRBV7-3 to TRBJ1-2; D ambiguous. This CDR3 has 13 amino acids. The V end lost 3 bases, the J end lost 0 bases, and 5 bases lay between the germline ends. Germline loops: CDR1 SGHTA, CDR2 FQGTGA. As DNA, the CDR3 is TGTGCCAGCAGCTTGAGGGCTAACTATGGCTACACCTTC. Residues: CASSLRANYGYTF.

The V gene is TRBV7-6, the J gene TRBJ1-5; 9 bases match TRBD1. Germline assignment: CDR1 SGHVS and CDR2 FNYEAQ. Unmatched junction bases numbered 14, after V lost 5 bases and J lost 0 bases. This CDR3 comprises 19 residues. The DNA of the CDR3 is TGTGCCAGCAGCCCCGCGATCGGACAGGGGCTGTATAGCAATCAGCCCCAGCATTTT. Protein product: CASSPAIGQGLYSNQPQHF.

DNA of the CDR3: TGTGCCAGCAGTTCCCCGGACGAGCAGTACTTC. As protein: CASSSPDEQYF. The V and J genes are TRBV28 and TRBJ2-7; no definite D call. V lost 4 bases and J lost 5, with 6 bases in between. This CDR3 has 11 residues. Germline-derived CDR1 and CDR2 are MDHEN and SYDVKM.

This clone was recorded once. This chain connects TRBV5-1 to TRBJ2-5, with 12 bases aligning to TRBD2. Germline-derived CDR1 and CDR2 are SGHRS and YFSETQ. There are 18 residues in the CDR3. Trimming at V came to 6 bases and at J to 1 base, leaving 13 bases not matched to a gene. The CDR3, as DNA: TGCGCCAGCACCGTGGGACTAGCGGGCTTTTCGCTCCAAGAGACCCAGTACTTC. Amino acid sequence: CASTVGLAGFSLQETQYF. Using reference TRBV5-1 and TRBJ2-5 for the parts outside the CDR3, the full variable domain is KAGVTQTPRYLIKTRGQQVTLSCSPISGHRSVSWYQQTPGQGLQFLFEYFSETQRNKGNFPGRFSGRQFSNSRSEMNVSTLELGDSALYLCASTVGLAGFSLQETQYFGPGTRLLVL.

This clone has a single count. The rearrangement links TRBV11-2 to TRBJ2-1, with 8 bases identical to TRBD2. CDR1 is SGHAT, CDR2 FQNNGV, per germline. The CDR3 runs 15 residues. V shed 4 bases, J shed 2 bases, and the junction held 4 bases outside the gene matches. The CDR3 bases are TGTGCCAGCAGCTCCCTTAGCGGGACCTACAATGAGCAGTTCTTC. It encodes CASSSLSGTYNEQFF.

This clone was recorded only once. This chain joins TRBV2 and TRBJ1-5, with D possibly being TRBD1 (5 bases). Trimming removed 5 bases at V and 4 bases at J, with 9 bases between. CDR3 length: 13 amino acids. Germline CDR1 reads SNHLY; CDR2 reads FYNNEI. CDR3 in DNA: TGTGCCAGCAGTAGCAGGGTAAATCAGCCCCAGCATTTT. Encoded protein: CASSSRVNQPQHF.

This rearrangement joins TRBV15 to TRBJ2-1; D remains ambiguous. The CDR3 loop spans 14 amino acids. Germline lookup yields CDR1 LNHNV and CDR2 YYDKDF (reference sequence). The V end was cut by 0 bases, the J end by 4 bases, with 7 bases between. CDR3 nucleotides: TGTGCCACCAGCAGAGATCGGAGTTACAATGAGCAGTTCTTC. As protein: CATSRDRSYNEQFF.

V and J are TRBV6-5 and TRBJ2-7; tentatively, D is TRBD2 (5 bases). Trimming took off 0 bases at V and 2 bases at J, with 5 bases between the two ends. From germline, CDR1 is MNHEY and CDR2 SVGAGI. CDR3 length equals 13 residues. The DNA for the CDR3 is TGTGCCAGCAGTTACTCGAGGGCCTACGAGCAGTACTTC. Protein sequence: CASSYSRAYEQYF.

V usage is TRBV30 and J usage is TRBJ2-2; 12 nucleotides line up with TRBD2. J lost 6 bases, V lost 2 bases, and 10 bases had no gene match. The CDR3 spans 17 residues. Germline CDR1 reads GTSNPN; CDR2 reads SVGIG (reference sequence). The CDR3, as DNA: TGTGCCTGGAGTCCGACCCGGACTAGCGGGACGCCCGGGGAGCTGTTTTTT. This encodes CAWSPTRTSGTPGELFF.

The genes are TRBV5-1 and TRBJ2-3, with TRBD1 identical over 10 bases. CDR3 length: 16 amino acids. Per germline, CDR1 SGHRS and CDR2 YFSETQ. With 3 bases clipped from V and 0 bases from J, the junction kept 4 bases outside the gene matches. The CDR3 DNA reads as TGCGCCAGCAGCTCGGGACAGGGGCCCAGCACAGATACGCAGTATTTT. Translated: CASSSGQGPSTDTQYF.

The chain recombines TRBV19 with TRBJ1-1, with D perhaps TRBD1 (5 bases). V lost 10 bases and J 5 bases, leaving 26 bases between the germline ends. This CDR3 comprises 16 residues. Germline V gene sequence: CDR1 LNHDA, CDR2 SQIVND (reference sequence). The CDR3 nucleotides are TGTGCCACAACCTCCTTACTACGGGACGGAGGGACTGAAGCTTTCTTT. Translating gives CATTSLLRDGGTEAFF. The variable domain in full, with the rest retrieved from reference TRBV19 and TRBJ1-1, is DGGITQSPKYLFRKEGQNVTLSCEQNLNHDAMYWYRQDPGQGLRLIYYSQIVNDFQKGDIAEGYSVSREKKESFPLTVTSAQKNPTAFYLCATTSLLRDGGTEAFFGQGTRLTVV.

This clone is a singleton in its sample. The chain couples TRBV19 to TRBJ2-2; TRBD2 matches 9 bases. Germline V CDR1 and CDR2: LNHDA, SQIVND (reference sequence). The CDR3 covers 16 residues. After removal of 7 bases from V and 6 bases from J, the junction contained 12 bases not matched to a gene. CDR3 sequence: CASTLSGAGGSGELFF. The CDR3 bases are TGTGCCAGTACTTTGTCGGGAGCGGGAGGTTCCGGGGAGCTGTTTTTT.

The chain has TRBV7-3 and TRBJ2-1; D uncertain. Per germline, CDR1 SGHTA and CDR2 FQGTGA. The CDR3 consists of 15 residues. With 2 bases removed from V and 0 bases from J, the gap between germline ends came to 8 bases. Here the CDR3 reads CASSLEVASYNEQFF. The DNA of the CDR3 is TGTGCCAGCAGCTTAGAAGTGGCCTCCTACAATGAGCAGTTCTTC.

DNA of the CDR3: TGCGCCAGCAGCTTGGATACAGGGTGGACCGGGGAGCTGTTTTTT. Amino acid sequence: CASSLDTGWTGELFF. The chain carries TRBV5-1 and TRBJ2-2, with D possibly matching TRBD1 (6 bases). The CDR3 covers 15 residues. CDR1 and CDR2 from the germline V gene are SGHRS and YFSETQ. With 0 bases removed from V and 5 bases from J, the gap between germline ends came to 11 bases.

The CDR3 region is CASATGTTEAFF. CDR3 nucleotides: TGCGCCAGTGCCACAGGGACCACTGAAGCTTTCTTT. This chain uses TRBV5-1 with TRBJ1-1; possibly TRBD1 for D (6 bases). Trimming pared 8 bases from V and 4 bases from J, leaving 12 bases between. CDR1 and CDR2 from the germline V gene are SGHRS and YFSETQ. CDR3 length: 12 amino acids. Together with reference TRBV5-1 and TRBJ1-1, the CDR3 gives the full variable domain: KAGVTQTPRYLIKTRGQQVTLSCSPISGHRSVSWYQQTPGQGLQFLFEYFSETQRNKGNFPGRFSGRQFSNSRSEMNVSTLELGDSALYLCASATGTTEAFFGQGTRLTVV.

The chain links TRBV7-6 to TRBJ1-3; D not resolved. With 5 bases removed from V and 0 bases from J, the gap between germline ends came to 11 bases. This CDR3 is built from 15 residues. Germline V gene lookup returns CDR1 SGHVS and CDR2 FNYEAQ. CDR3 bases: TGTGCCAGCAGCCCGCGGGCCTCCTCTGGAAACACCATATATTTT. The encoded protein is CASSPRASSGNTIYF.

This clone was seen a single time. This chain joins TRBV27 and TRBJ2-7; 8 bases match TRBD1. CDR3 length: 15 amino acids. The germline gives CDR1 MNHEY, CDR2 SMNVEV (reference sequence). V was pared by 5 bases and J by 2 bases, with 8 bases of the junction left unmatched. The CDR3 loop reads CASSRTGTITYEQYF. CDR3 nucleotide sequence: TGTGCCAGCAGTCGGACAGGGACGATCACCTACGAGCAGTACTTC.

The rearrangement links TRBV5-1 to TRBJ2-5, with 9 bases aligning to TRBD2. The ends lost 0 bases at V and 3 bases at J; junction bases unmatched: 3. The germline gives CDR1 SGHRS, CDR2 YFSETQ. This CDR3 spans 15 amino acids. CDR3 coding DNA: TGCGCCAGCAGCTTGGGGGCTAGCGGGAAAGAGACCCAGTACTTC. Translation gives CASSLGASGKETQYF.

The chain carries TRBV11-2 and TRBJ1-3; D is ambiguous. CDR3 length: 13 amino acids. The V end lost 1 base, the J end lost 4 bases, and 5 bases lay between the germline ends. Germline V lookup: CDR1 SGHAT, CDR2 FQNNGV. Here the CDR3 reads CASSLGPGNTIYF. The DNA of the CDR3 is TGTGCCAGCAGCTTAGGGCCGGGAAACACCATATATTTT.